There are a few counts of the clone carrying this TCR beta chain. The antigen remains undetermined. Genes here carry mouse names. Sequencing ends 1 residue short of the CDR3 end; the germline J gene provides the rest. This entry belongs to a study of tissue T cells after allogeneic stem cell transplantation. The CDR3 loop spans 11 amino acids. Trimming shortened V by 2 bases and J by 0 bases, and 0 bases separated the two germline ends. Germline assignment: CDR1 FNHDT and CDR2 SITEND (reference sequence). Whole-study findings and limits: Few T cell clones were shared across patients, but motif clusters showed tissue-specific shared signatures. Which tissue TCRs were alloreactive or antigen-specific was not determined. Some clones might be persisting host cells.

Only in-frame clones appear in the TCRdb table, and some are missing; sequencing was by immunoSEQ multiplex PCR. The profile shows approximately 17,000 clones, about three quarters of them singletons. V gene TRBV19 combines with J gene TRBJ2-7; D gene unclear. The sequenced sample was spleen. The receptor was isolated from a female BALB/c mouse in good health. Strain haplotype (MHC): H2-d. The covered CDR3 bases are TGTGCCAGCAGTATCTCCTATGAACAGTAC. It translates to CASSISYEQY. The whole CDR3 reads CASSISYEQYF.